One sample yielded the 23 T cell receptor beta chains listed below, sequenced in a study of radiotherapy plus CTLA-4 blockade in lung cancer. Sequenced by immunoSEQ multiplex PCR; TCRdb stores in-frame clones only, minus some. The table lists some 73,000 clones, around 81% of them singletons, with approximately 22% in the top ten. Specimen: peripheral blood, collected from a patient treated with radiotherapy plus ipilimumab. The receptors were gathered from a human donor with non-small cell lung cancer whose response to radiotherapy plus ipilimumab could not be evaluated. Some clones in this sample may be carry-over from other donors' samples.

The chain is built from TRBV30 and TRBJ1-1; no reliable D call. The CDR3 covers 13 residues. The germline V gene has CDR1 GTSNPN and CDR2 SVGIG (reference sequence). Trimming pared 0 bases from V and 5 bases from J, leaving 10 bases between. The CDR3 DNA is TGTGCCTGGAGTGTACGAGGAGGGACTGAAGCTTTCTTT. Protein sequence: CAWSVRGGTEAFF.

The chain joins TRBV10-3 to TRBJ1-5; TRBD1 aligns across 9 bases. Germline loops: CDR1 ENHRY, CDR2 SYGVKD. The V segment lost 5 bases and the J segment 3 bases; nucleotides outside the gene matches: 5. The CDR3 length is 15 residues. CDR3 bases: TGTGCCATCAGTCGGACAGGGGAAGTCAATCAGCCCCAGCATTTT. As protein: CAISRTGEVNQPQHF.

V gene TRBV19 combines with J gene TRBJ1-1; possibly TRBD1 for D (6 bases). This CDR3 is built from 15 residues. The V gene lost 5 bases and the J gene lost 2 bases, with 15 bases spanning the gap. Germline-derived CDR1 and CDR2 are LNHDA and SQIVND (reference sequence). CDR3 bases: TGTGCCAGTAGTCCTGAACAGGGTTTTAACACTGAAGCTTTCTTT. It specifies CASSPEQGFNTEAFF. Supplemented by reference TRBV19 and TRBJ1-1, the full variable domain reads DGGITQSPKYLFRKEGQNVTLSCEQNLNHDAMYWYRQDPGQGLRLIYYSQIVNDFQKGDIAEGYSVSREKKESFPLTVTSAQKNPTAFYLCASSPEQGFNTEAFFGQGTRLTVV.

This clone has more than one count but fewer than ten. The V call is TRBV19, the J call TRBJ1-1, with D unclear. Looked up from germline, CDR1 is LNHDA and CDR2 is SQIVND (reference sequence). The CDR3 consists of 12 residues. Trimming took off 0 bases at V and 7 bases at J, with 6 bases between the two ends. CDR3 DNA sequence: TGTGCCAGTAGTATAGAGAGTGATGAAGCTTTCTTT. Translating gives CASSIESDEAFF.

This sequence joins TRBV10-3 and TRBJ2-7, with 9 nucleotides matching TRBD1. Germline loops: CDR1 ENHRY, CDR2 SYGVKD. V dropped 8 bases and J dropped 3; count of bases not matched to a gene: 5. CDR3 length: 13 residues. CDR3 sequence (DNA): TGTGCCATCCGGGACAGGGAAGGCTACGAGCAGTACTTC. It yields the protein CAIRDREGYEQYF.

This chain links TRBV6-6 with TRBJ1-2; D is perhaps TRBD1 (6 bases). The CDR3 length is 16 residues. The V and J ends lost 4 bases and 8 bases respectively, with 23 bases between them. The germline CDR1 and CDR2 sequences are MNHNY and SVGAGI (reference sequence). CDR3: CASSSPEGVMQGGYTF. The CDR3 nucleotides are TGTGCCAGCAGTTCCCCGGAAGGTGTGATGCAGGGGGGCTACACCTTC.

The V call is TRBV13, the J call TRBJ2-1; D is unresolved. The CDR3 is made up of 14 amino acids. Between the trimmed V and J ends, which lost 4 bases and 4 bases, there was a span of 11 bases. Germline CDR1 is PRHDT and CDR2 is FYEKMQ (reference sequence). The CDR3 region has the DNA TGTGCCAGCAGCTCTCAAAAGAGGTACAATGAGCAGTTCTTC. Translating it yields CASSSQKRYNEQFF. Full variable domain (remainder filled in from reference TRBV13 and TRBJ2-1): AAGVIQSPRHLIKEKRETATLKCYPIPRHDTVYWYQQGPGQDPQFLISFYEKMQSDKGSIPDRFSAQQFSDYHSELNMSSLELGDSALYFCASSSQKRYNEQFFGPGTRLTVL.

This chain joins TRBV25-1 and TRBJ2-4, with TRBD1 matching over 11 bases. CDR1 is MGHDK and CDR2 is SYGVNS in the germline V gene. The CDR3 sequence is 15 residues long. The junction had 8 bases not matched to a gene; V was cut back by 5 bases and J by 8 bases. The DNA for the CDR3 is TGTGCCAGCAGTCCCCCGGGACAGGGGGGGGACATTCAGTACTTC. This encodes CASSPPGQGGDIQYF.

The rearrangement links TRBV2 to TRBJ1-5; D is possibly TRBD1 (6 bases). Trimming shortened V by 5 bases and J by 6 bases, and 14 bases separated the two germline ends. There are 14 residues in the CDR3. Per the germline V gene, CDR1 is SNHLY and CDR2 is FYNNEI. The CDR3 DNA is TGTGCCAGCAGTATTCCACAGGGAGCTCAGCCCCAGCATTTT. The encoded protein is CASSIPQGAQPQHF.

This sequence joins TRBV6-5 and TRBJ1-5, with D hard to call. The germline gives CDR1 MNHEY, CDR2 SVGAGI. The V end was cut by 6 bases, the J end by 3 bases, with 15 bases between. The CDR3 runs to 15 residues. For the CDR3, the DNA is TGTGCCAGCAGCCCTAGCGGGTCCCTCAATCAGCCCCAGCATTTT. Protein product: CASSPSGSLNQPQHF.

The chain uses TRBV5-1 and TRBJ2-1; TRBD2 matches at 14 bases. The junction had 10 bases not matched to a gene; V was cut back by 4 bases and J by 10 bases. The CDR3 spans 16 residues. Germline V gene lookup returns CDR1 SGHRS and CDR2 YFSETQ. The CDR3 coding sequence is TGCGCCAGCAGCCTTACGACTAGCGGGGGGGCAGGGGAGCAGTTCTTC. This codes for CASSLTTSGGAGEQFF.

The chain uses TRBV4-3 and TRBJ1-6; no reliable D call. Trimming took off 1 base at V and 10 bases at J, with 11 bases between the two ends. CDR1 LGHNA and CDR2 YSLEER come from the germline V gene. The CDR3 length is 14 residues. Here the CDR3 reads CASSQAVEESPLHF. CDR3 DNA sequence: TGCGCCAGCAGCCAAGCTGTGGAGGAATCACCCCTCCACTTT.

This chain links TRBV12-2 with TRBJ2-3; TRBD2, the table's D call, was not compared with the DNA. TRBV12-2 is an annotated pseudogene. The CDR3 spans 15 residues. Here the CDR3 reads CASRFRDSYTDTQYF. The CDR3 nucleotides are TGTGCAAGTCGCTTCCGGGACTCCTACACAGATACGCAGTATTTT.

The J gene is TRBJ2-7, the V gene TRBV11-3; D unclear. The V end lost 1 base, the J end lost 0 bases, and 19 bases lay between the germline ends. Per the germline V gene, CDR1 is SGHNT and CDR2 is YENEEA. The CDR3 is 18 amino acids. In DNA form, the CDR3 reads TGTGCCAGCAGCTTAGGGGCGATCCTTGGGTTCAGCTCCTACGAGCAGTACTTC. Translation gives CASSLGAILGFSSYEQYF.

V usage is TRBV10-3 and J usage is TRBJ2-3; D is ambiguous. Germline values: CDR1 ENHRY, CDR2 SYGVKD. CDR3 length equals 13 residues. Trimming took off 0 bases at V and 3 bases at J, with 4 bases between the two ends. The CDR3 region is CAISESETDTQYF. DNA for the CDR3: TGTGCCATCAGTGAGTCAGAGACAGATACGCAGTATTTT.

The chain joins TRBV9 to TRBJ2-1; TRBD2 is a possible D gene (6 bases). Per the germline V gene, CDR1 is SGDLS and CDR2 is YYNGEE. Trimming removed 3 bases from V and 0 bases from J, with 13 bases in between. The CDR3 is 16 residues long. The CDR3: CASSAYSGSSYNEQFF. Written as DNA, the CDR3 is TGTGCCAGCAGCGCCTATAGCGGCAGCTCCTACAATGAGCAGTTCTTC.

The count of this clone is one. J is TRBJ2-1 and V is TRBV15; D is perhaps TRBD1 (6 bases). V was trimmed by 6 bases and J by 6 bases, leaving 15 bases between them. CDR1 and CDR2 from the germline V gene are LNHNV and YYDKDF (reference sequence). The CDR3 contains 14 residues. The CDR3 bases are TGTGCCACCAGTCAAGGGGCAGGGGTCAATGAGCAGTTCTTC. It encodes CATSQGAGVNEQFF.

In DNA form, the CDR3 reads TGTGCCAGCAGCCGCGGGAGGGACAATGAGCAGTTCTTC. Its protein is CASSRGRDNEQFF. The genes are TRBV9 and TRBJ2-1; TRBD2 aligns across 9 bases. The ends lost 4 bases at V and 5 bases at J; junction bases unmatched: 1. The CDR3 runs to 13 residues. Germline V lookup: CDR1 SGDLS, CDR2 YYNGEE.

Only a few counts were recorded for this clone. The V and J genes are TRBV29-1 and TRBJ1-6, with 11 nucleotides matching TRBD1. This CDR3 spans 14 amino acids. Unmatched junction bases numbered 5, after V lost 6 bases and J lost 7 bases. The germline CDR1 and CDR2 sequences are SQVTM and ANQGSEA. The CDR3 DNA is TGCAGCGTCCCCGGGGACAGGGGGAATTCACCCCTCCACTTT. This translates into CSVPGDRGNSPLHF.

The chain has TRBV6-6 and TRBJ1-2; 8 positions match TRBD1. Germline trimming cut 7 bases from V and 7 bases from J; bases unmatched to any gene: 5. The CDR3 covers 12 residues. Germline assignment: CDR1 MNHNY and CDR2 SVGAGI (reference sequence). CDR3 sequence reads: CASTPGGGGYTF. CDR3 DNA: TGTGCCAGCACCCCAGGGGGCGGTGGCTACACCTTC.

The CDR3 DNA is TGTGCCAGCAGCGGCCGGTCACGGGGGGGTACTGAAGCTTTCTTT. Its protein product is CASSGRSRGGTEAFF. This chain uses TRBV9 with TRBJ1-1, with D maybe TRBD1 (5 bases). Germline CDR1 SGDLS, CDR2 YYNGEE. This CDR3 spans 15 amino acids. V dropped 3 bases and J dropped 5 bases, with 17 bases sitting between them.

A few counts support this clone. V is TRBV5-1 and J is TRBJ1-1, with 9 bases aligning to TRBD1. Germline V gives CDR1 SGHRS, CDR2 YFSETQ. The trim removed 4 bases at V and 3 bases at J, leaving 13 bases unmatched. This CDR3 region has 17 residues. In nucleotides, the CDR3 is TGCGCCAGCAGCCCCGCCGGGACAGGGCTGTTTGACACTGAAGCTTTCTTT. The encoded protein is CASSPAGTGLFDTEAFF.

This rearrangement joins TRBV5-1 to TRBJ2-1; 10 bases map to TRBD2. V was clipped by 0 bases and J by 6 bases; unmatched bases: 3. The CDR3 is 15 amino acids. Germline loops: CDR1 SGHRS, CDR2 YFSETQ. CDR3 nucleotide sequence: TGCGCCAGCAGCTTGGGGCTAGCGGGGGTCAATGAGCAGTTCTTC. This translates into CASSLGLAGVNEQFF.